This is a list of T cell receptor beta chains from one sample in a study of control samples from healthy donors and cancer patients. Some clones are missing from TCRdb's copy, which holds only in-frame ones; the method was immunoSEQ multiplex PCR. This sample has around 150,000 clones, with over 85% found just once. The material sequenced was blood. The receptors stem from a man aged 25-40 years in good health. CDR3s include the opening cysteine and the closing phenylalanine or tryptophan. Each record gives: CDR3 length, D gene, clone size, V gene, J gene, CDR3 DNA, CDR3 protein. D genes are given only for firm matches. The size of a clone is reported for some rows only, either as once, few or many, or as a class for expanded clones.

len: 16
d_gene: TRBD2
abundance: NA
v_gene: TRBV19
j_gene: TRBJ2-1
CDR3nt: TGTGCCAGTAGTATTCTTCCTAGCGGGAACTACAATGAGCAGTTCTTC
CDR3aa: CASSILPSGNYNEQFF

len: 17
d_gene: TRBD1
abundance: NA
v_gene: TRBV5-1
j_gene: TRBJ1-4
CDR3nt: TGCGCCAGCAGCTTTAACCCTACCGGGACAGGGACTGAAAAACTGTTTTTT
CDR3aa: CASSFNPTGTGTEKLFF

len: 16
d_gene: TRBD2
abundance: NA
v_gene: TRBV6-5
j_gene: TRBJ2-7
CDR3nt: TGTGCCAGCAGGTACGCTAGCGGGAGGAGTACGTACGAGCAGTACTTC
CDR3aa: CASRYASGRSTYEQYF

len: 14
d_gene: NA
abundance: NA
v_gene: TRBV15
j_gene: TRBJ2-7
CDR3nt: TGTGCCACCAGCAGAGCTGGGCAGTTATACGAGCAGTACTTC
CDR3aa: CATSRAGQLYEQYF

len: 14
d_gene: TRBD2
abundance: NA
v_gene: TRBV28
j_gene: TRBJ2-3
CDR3nt: TGTGCCAGCGGCAGACGGGGGGACACAGATACGCAGTATTTT
CDR3aa: CASGRRGDTDTQYF

len: 15
d_gene: NA
abundance: NA
v_gene: TRBV3-1/TRBV3-2
j_gene: TRBJ2-7
CDR3nt: TGTGCCAGCAGCCAAGAGAGCTATAGCTCCTACGAGCAGTACTTC
CDR3aa: CASSQESYSSYEQYF

len: 16
d_gene: NA
abundance: NA
v_gene: TRBV4-2
j_gene: TRBJ2-3
CDR3nt: TGTGCCAGCAGCCAAGCTTCTAGAATTTTCACAGATACGCAGTATTTT
CDR3aa: CASSQASRIFTDTQYF

len: 15
d_gene: TRBD1
abundance: NA
v_gene: TRBV2
j_gene: TRBJ1-5
CDR3nt: TGTGCCAGCAGTGGACTTGAGGGGGACAGTCAGCCCCAGCATTTT
CDR3aa: CASSGLEGDSQPQHF

len: 10
d_gene: NA
abundance: NA
v_gene: TRBV29-1
j_gene: TRBJ1-1
CDR3nt: TGCAGCGTTCTTAACACTGAAGCTTTCTTT
CDR3aa: CSVLNTEAFF

len: 15
d_gene: NA
abundance: NA
v_gene: TRBV3-1/TRBV3-2
j_gene: TRBJ1-1
CDR3nt: TGTGCCAGCAGCCAAGAGTACCGGGGAGGCACTGAAGCTTTCTTT
CDR3aa: CASSQEYRGGTEAFF

len: 17
d_gene: NA
abundance: NA
v_gene: TRBV3-1/TRBV3-2
j_gene: TRBJ2-6
CDR3nt: TGTGCCAGCAGCCAAGATCCGAGAGGGGCTGGGGCCAACGTCCTGACTTTC
CDR3aa: CASSQDPRGAGANVLTF

len: 11
d_gene: TRBD2
abundance: NA
v_gene: TRBV7-2
j_gene: TRBJ2-1
CDR3nt: TGTGCCAGCAGCTTAGGGGGACTAGAGTTCTTC
CDR3aa: CASSLGGLEFF

len: 11
d_gene: NA
abundance: NA
v_gene: TRBV15
j_gene: TRBJ2-5
CDR3nt: TGTGCCACCAGCGGACAAGAGACCCAGTACTTC
CDR3aa: CATSGQETQYF

len: 12
d_gene: NA
abundance: NA
v_gene: TRBV18
j_gene: TRBJ2-2
CDR3nt: TGTGCCAGCTCACCCAGGATCCGGGAGCTGTTTTTT
CDR3aa: CASSPRIRELFF

len: 15
d_gene: NA
abundance: NA
v_gene: TRBV7-9
j_gene: TRBJ1-2
CDR3nt: TGTGCCAGCAGTAGTATGGGGGGCACAAACTATGGCTACACCTTC
CDR3aa: CASSSMGGTNYGYTF

len: 15
d_gene: NA
abundance: NA
v_gene: TRBV5-5
j_gene: TRBJ1-6
CDR3nt: TGTGCCAGCAGCCTAGAGGAATGGAAGAATTCACCCCTCCACTTT
CDR3aa: CASSLEEWKNSPLHF

len: 15
d_gene: NA
abundance: NA
v_gene: TRBV11-2
j_gene: TRBJ1-1
CDR3nt: TGTGCCAGCAGCTTACCAGGGATGCTAAACACTGAAGCTTTCTTT
CDR3aa: CASSLPGMLNTEAFF

len: 13
d_gene: NA
abundance: NA
v_gene: TRBV6-5
j_gene: TRBJ2-5
CDR3nt: TGTGCCAGCAGTCGTGGAAGGCCAGAGACCCAGTACTTC
CDR3aa: CASSRGRPETQYF

len: 12
d_gene: NA
abundance: NA
v_gene: TRBV29-1
j_gene: TRBJ1-4
CDR3nt: TGCAGCGTCAGCCCCAGCAATGAAAAACTGTTTTTT
CDR3aa: CSVSPSNEKLFF

len: 13
d_gene: NA
abundance: NA
v_gene: TRBV27
j_gene: TRBJ1-1
CDR3nt: TGTGCCAGCAGTTGGGGCGGGCACACTGAAGCTTTCTTT
CDR3aa: CASSWGGHTEAFF

len: 15
d_gene: NA
abundance: NA
v_gene: TRBV19
j_gene: TRBJ2-3
CDR3nt: TGTGCCACCCACCGCGGAGGGCTTTCAACAGATACGCAGTATTTT
CDR3aa: CATHRGGLSTDTQYF

len: 14
d_gene: NA
abundance: NA
v_gene: TRBV5-1
j_gene: TRBJ2-7
CDR3nt: TGCGCCAGCAGCTTGGGTGGCAGGGACTACGAGCAGTACTTC
CDR3aa: CASSLGGRDYEQYF

len: 16
d_gene: NA
abundance: once
v_gene: TRBV4-1
j_gene: TRBJ1-2
CDR3nt: TGCGCCAGCAGCCAAGATTCGTTAGGCAGAAGCTATGGCTACACCTTC
CDR3aa: CASSQDSLGRSYGYTF

len: 16
d_gene: TRBD2
abundance: NA
v_gene: TRBV29-1
j_gene: TRBJ2-3
CDR3nt: TGCAGCGTTGTCCCAGGGACTAGCGGGAGAGGGGATACGCAGTATTTT
CDR3aa: CSVVPGTSGRGDTQYF

len: 13
d_gene: TRBD1
abundance: NA
v_gene: TRBV7-3
j_gene: TRBJ2-7
CDR3nt: TGTGCCAGCAGCCGTTTCACAGGGGGTGAGCAGTACTTC
CDR3aa: CASSRFTGGEQYF

len: 14
d_gene: NA
abundance: NA
v_gene: TRBV6-5
j_gene: TRBJ1-2
CDR3nt: TGTGCCAGCAGCGCGACTCACTGGGACTATGGCTACACCTTC
CDR3aa: CASSATHWDYGYTF

len: 18
d_gene: TRBD1
abundance: NA
v_gene: TRBV5-1
j_gene: TRBJ2-1
CDR3nt: TGCGCCAGCAGCTTGGGGGTCAAAGAAGGGGGCCCCTACAATGAGCAGTTCTTC
CDR3aa: CASSLGVKEGGPYNEQFF

len: 15
d_gene: TRBD1
abundance: NA
v_gene: TRBV19
j_gene: TRBJ2-7
CDR3nt: TGTGCCAGTAGTGTACCGGGACAGAGACCCTACGAGCAGTACTTC
CDR3aa: CASSVPGQRPYEQYF

len: 14
d_gene: NA
abundance: NA
v_gene: TRBV19
j_gene: TRBJ2-6
CDR3nt: TGTGCCAGTAGTATTATCGACGGTTCAAAAGTCCTGACTTTC
CDR3aa: CASSIIDGSKVLTF

len: 14
d_gene: TRBD1
abundance: NA
v_gene: TRBV19
j_gene: TRBJ1-5
CDR3nt: TGTGCCAGTAGTCCAGGACAGGTCAATCAGCCCCAGCATTTT
CDR3aa: CASSPGQVNQPQHF

len: 16
d_gene: NA
abundance: NA
v_gene: TRBV6-5
j_gene: TRBJ1-2
CDR3nt: TGTGCCAGCAGTTCTCTCCCCCCGGGACACAACTATGGCTACACCTTC
CDR3aa: CASSSLPPGHNYGYTF

len: 12
d_gene: NA
abundance: once
v_gene: TRBV20-1
j_gene: TRBJ2-1
CDR3nt: TGCAGTGCTAGTGCGCGGAGAAATGAGCAGTTCTTC
CDR3aa: CSASARRNEQFF

len: 11
d_gene: NA
abundance: NA
v_gene: TRBV7-9
j_gene: TRBJ1-1
CDR3nt: TGTGCCAGCAGCTTGGACACTGAAGCTTTCTTT
CDR3aa: CASSLDTEAFF

len: 15
d_gene: TRBD1
abundance: NA
v_gene: TRBV27
j_gene: TRBJ2-7
CDR3nt: TGTGCCAGCAGTTTTGGGTGGGACAGGCCCTACGAGCAGTACTTC
CDR3aa: CASSFGWDRPYEQYF

len: 16
d_gene: TRBD1
abundance: NA
v_gene: TRBV7-8
j_gene: TRBJ1-4
CDR3nt: TGTGCCAGCAGCTTAGGGGACAGCATCTCTAACGAAAAACTGTTTTTT
CDR3aa: CASSLGDSISNEKLFF

len: 13
d_gene: TRBD1
abundance: NA
v_gene: TRBV24-1
j_gene: TRBJ2-7
CDR3nt: TGTGCCACCAGTGGACAGGGAGTCGACGAGCAGTACTTC
CDR3aa: CATSGQGVDEQYF

len: 13
d_gene: NA
abundance: NA
v_gene: TRBV15
j_gene: TRBJ1-6
CDR3nt: TGTGCCACCAGCAGACCACTAAATTCACCCCTCCACTTT
CDR3aa: CATSRPLNSPLHF

len: 16
d_gene: NA
abundance: NA
v_gene: TRBV9
j_gene: TRBJ1-5
CDR3nt: TGTGCCAGCAGCGTAGTTGTTTGGCAGTTCAATCAGCCCCAGCATTTT
CDR3aa: CASSVVVWQFNQPQHF

len: 16
d_gene: NA
abundance: NA
v_gene: TRBV4-2
j_gene: TRBJ2-3
CDR3nt: TGTGCCAGCAGCCATGGAGGGGGGGGCCACGCAGATACGCAGTATTTT
CDR3aa: CASSHGGGGHADTQYF

len: 15
d_gene: NA
abundance: NA
v_gene: TRBV2
j_gene: TRBJ1-1
CDR3nt: TGTGCCAGCAGTGAACTCGCAGGACGGAACACTGAAGCTTTCTTT
CDR3aa: CASSELAGRNTEAFF

len: 12
d_gene: NA
abundance: NA
v_gene: TRBV27
j_gene: TRBJ1-2
CDR3nt: TGTGCCAGCAAGGGGACGGGTTGGAGCTACACCTTC
CDR3aa: CASKGTGWSYTF

len: 16
d_gene: TRBD2
abundance: NA
v_gene: TRBV13
j_gene: TRBJ2-2
CDR3nt: TGTGCCAGCAGCTTATTAGCGGGGGGGAGCACCGGGGAGCTGTTTTTT
CDR3aa: CASSLLAGGSTGELFF

len: 16
d_gene: TRBD2
abundance: NA
v_gene: TRBV4-1
j_gene: TRBJ2-2
CDR3nt: TGCGCCAGCAGCCCCCTTAGCGGGAGGGCCCCCGGGGAGCTGTTTTTT
CDR3aa: CASSPLSGRAPGELFF

len: 15
d_gene: NA
abundance: NA
v_gene: TRBV7-2
j_gene: TRBJ2-4
CDR3nt: TGTGCCAGCAGCTTACCGGGTCTAGCCAAAAACATTCAGTACTTC
CDR3aa: CASSLPGLAKNIQYF

len: 16
d_gene: NA
abundance: NA
v_gene: TRBV18
j_gene: TRBJ2-7
CDR3nt: TGTGCCAGCTCACCAGTGAGCCAGGGGTTTATGTACGAGCAGTACTTC
CDR3aa: CASSPVSQGFMYEQYF

len: 16
d_gene: NA
abundance: NA
v_gene: TRBV19
j_gene: TRBJ1-1
CDR3nt: TGTGCCAGTAGTTTAACATCAGGGAGAGGGAACACTGAAGCTTTCTTT
CDR3aa: CASSLTSGRGNTEAFF